A selection of T cell receptor beta chains follows, all from one sample in a study of regulatory T cells in long-lasting Graves disease. MiXCR, run by TCRdb on the multiplex PCR reads, gives a single entry per CDR3 protein. In the table there are some 450,000 distinct CDR3 sequences, roughly a quarter of which are singletons. The sample in question was peripheral blood mononuclear cells (PBMCs), obtained when the disease was refractory, from a patient treated with antithyroid drugs. Receptors originate from a female donor with Graves disease. Each CDR3 is given with its conserved first and last residue. D genes are given only for firm matches. Size is omitted from some rows. Given values are once, few, many or a class for expanded clones.

d_gene,abundance,j_gene,v_gene,CDR3aa,CDR3nt
TRBD1,.,TRBJ2-5,TRBV28,CASSLRTGLETQYF,TGTGCCAGCAGTTTGAGGACAGGGTTAGAGACCCAGTACTTC
TRBD2,many,TRBJ2-7,TRBV2,CASSTSGRGEQYF,TGTGCCAGCAGCACTAGCGGGAGGGGCGAGCAGTACTTC
TRBD2,few,TRBJ2-3,TRBV7-2,CASSQYGRDTDTQYF,TGTGCCAGCAGCCAATACGGGAGGGACACAGATACGCAGTATTTT
TRBD2,.,TRBJ2-5,TRBV4-2,CASSQLTSGPKTQYF,TGTGCCAGCAGCCAACTGACTAGCGGGCCGAAGACCCAGTACTTC
.,.,TRBJ2-1,TRBV20-1,CSARYYNEQFF,TGCAGTGCTAGATACTACAATGAGCAGTTCTTC
.,few,TRBJ2-2,TRBV7-2,CASSLIPGGRNTGELFF,TGTGCCAGCAGCTTAATTCCGGGTGGCAGGAACACCGGGGAGCTGTTTTTT
.,.,TRBJ2-7,TRBV4-1,CASSQAMGGQYEQYF,TGCGCCAGCAGCCAAGCGATGGGGGGGCAGTACGAGCAGTACTTC
TRBD2,.,TRBJ2-1,TRBV11-2,CASSSNPQSSGRGNEQFF,TGTGCCAGCAGCTCGAATCCGCAATCAAGCGGGAGGGGCAATGAGCAGTTCTTC
.,.,TRBJ1-6,TRBV19,CASQRGWISPLHF,TGTGCCAGCCAGCGAGGGTGGATCTCACCCCTCCACTTT
.,many,TRBJ2-7,TRBV29-1,CSARTVSSYEQYF,TGCAGCGCAAGGACAGTCTCCTCCTACGAGCAGTACTTC
TRBD1,.,TRBJ1-3,TRBV7-2,CASRVQGSGNTIYF,TGTGCCAGCAGGGTACAGGGGTCTGGAAACACCATATATTTT
.,many,TRBJ2-2,TRBV5-1,CASSLSANTGELFF,TGCGCCAGCAGCTTGTCGGCGAACACCGGGGAGCTGTTTTTT
.,many,TRBJ1-2,TRBV28,CASSSLRDNYGYTF,TGTGCCAGCAGTTCTTTAAGGGACAACTATGGCTACACCTTC
TRBD1,.,TRBJ1-1,TRBV7-3,CASSSTGQGREAFF,TGTGCCAGCAGCTCGACGGGACAGGGTAGGGAAGCTTTCTTT
.,.,TRBJ1-1,TRBV29-1,CSVQLQGTEAFF,TGCAGCGTTCAATTACAGGGCACTGAAGCTTTCTTT
.,few,TRBJ1-1,TRBV11-2,CASSFGGENTEAFF,TGTGCCAGCAGCTTCGGAGGGGAGAACACTGAAGCTTTCTTT
TRBD1,.,TRBJ2-5,TRBV20-1,CSARGTGLETQYF,TGCAGTGCTAGAGGGACAGGGTTGGAGACCCAGTACTTC
TRBD1,many,TRBJ1-6,TRBV7-8,CASSLWRRWGQVNSPLHF,TGTGCCAGCAGCTTATGGCGGCGGTGGGGACAGGTTAATTCACCCCTCCACTTT
.,few,TRBJ2-2,TRBV7-2,CASSLGPQPARRKLFF,TGTGCCAGCAGCCTAGGGCCCCAACCTGCGAGACGTAAGCTGTTTTTT
TRBD1,few,TRBJ1-2,TRBV3-1,CASSPKGQVNSYGYTF,TGTGCCAGCAGCCCTAAGGGACAGGTGAACTCCTATGGCTACACCTTC
.,.,TRBJ2-3,TRBV11-1,CASSEQVESDTQYF,TGTGCCAGCAGCGAACAGGTCGAGTCAGATACGCAGTATTTT
.,many,TRBJ1-1,TRBV11-2,CASSDQRNTEAFF,TGTGCCAGCAGCGATCAAAGGAACACTGAAGCTTTCTTT
.,many,TRBJ2-7,TRBV11-2,CASSLEGQGSYEQYF,TGTGCCAGCAGCTTAGAAGGGCAGGGGTCCTACGAGCAGTACTTC
.,few,TRBJ2-7,TRBV24-1,CATSGPTTYEQYF,TGTGCCACCAGTGGACCAACCACGTACGAGCAGTACTTC
TRBD1,.,TRBJ1-2,TRBV19,CASSPHHLGPGQGHRGYTF,TGTGCCAGTAGTCCCCATCATTTGGGACCGGGACAGGGGCACCGTGGCTACACCTTC
.,few,TRBJ2-1,TRBV13,CASSSGTPSYNEQFF,TGTGCCAGCAGCTCCGGGACGCCTTCCTACAATGAGCAGTTCTTC
.,few,TRBJ2-4,TRBV28,CASSLSRLKNIQYF,TGTGCCAGCAGTTTATCCCGCCTAAAAAACATTCAGTACTTC
.,many,TRBJ2-2,TRBV12-3/TRBV12-4,CASSRYNTGELFF,TGTGCCAGCAGCCGTTATAACACCGGGGAGCTGTTTTTT
TRBD1,few,TRBJ1-2,TRBV7-9,CASSFSPDRGHGYTF,TGTGCCAGCAGCTTTAGCCCCGACAGGGGGCATGGCTACACCTTC
.,.,TRBJ2-2,TRBV5-1,CASNQDRIRNTGELFF,TGCGCCAGCAACCAGGACAGAATTAGAAACACCGGGGAGCTGTTTTTT
.,few,TRBJ2-5,TRBV5-5,CASSYEWEETQYF,TGTGCCAGCAGCTACGAGTGGGAAGAGACCCAGTACTTC
TRBD1,.,TRBJ1-6,TRBV30,CAWKGQGGSPLHF,TGTGCCTGGAAGGGACAGGGAGGTTCACCCCTCCACTTT
TRBD1,.,TRBJ1-2,TRBV7-2,CASSSSKTGPSYGYTF,TGTGCCAGCAGCTCCTCTAAGACAGGGCCTAGCTATGGCTACACCTTC
TRBD2,few,TRBJ2-1,TRBV20-1,CSSIAGGNIAKTYNEQFF,TGCAGTTCCATAGCGGGAGGAAATATCGCAAAGACATACAATGAGCAGTTCTTC
.,many,TRBJ1-1,TRBV28,CASSFLGATAFF,TGTGCCAGCAGTTTCCTGGGGGCGACGGCTTTCTTT
.,many,TRBJ2-7,TRBV7-2,CASSRPPDRFYYYEQYF,TGTGCCAGCAGCCGTCCACCAGACAGGTTTTACTACTACGAGCAGTACTTC
TRBD1,many,TRBJ1-6,TRBV10-3,CAIKDRVNSPLHF,TGTGCCATCAAGGACAGGGTCAATTCACCCCTCCACTTT
.,.,TRBJ2-7,TRBV5-1,CASSTGGQGNEQYF,TGCGCCAGCAGCACTGGGGGTCAGGGAAACGAGCAGTACTTC
.,.,TRBJ1-2,TRBV18,CASSPLMEKYGYTF,TGTGCCAGCTCACCACTCATGGAAAAGTATGGCTACACCTTC
TRBD2,few,TRBJ2-5,TRBV2,CASSEGLAGAGTQYF,TGTGCCAGCAGCGAAGGACTAGCGGGAGCTGGGACCCAGTACTTC
.,few,TRBJ2-5,TRBV29-1,CSVAKNQETQYF,TGCAGCGTTGCCAAGAACCAAGAGACCCAGTACTTC
TRBD2,few,TRBJ2-7,TRBV19,CASIKKGGLAGSHEQYF,TGTGCCAGTATTAAAAAGGGGGGACTAGCGGGATCCCACGAGCAGTACTTC
.,few,TRBJ2-7,TRBV2,CASSQSAGLYEQYF,TGTGCCAGCAGTCAGTCAGCAGGCCTATACGAGCAGTACTTC
TRBD2,few,TRBJ2-7,TRBV20-1,CSALRTSGRAGEQYF,TGCAGTGCCCTCCGAACTAGCGGGAGGGCGGGGGAGCAGTACTTC
TRBD2,few,TRBJ2-2,TRBV28,CATRRGAGTSGSWTGELFF,TGTGCCACCAGACGTGGAGCCGGGACTAGCGGGAGTTGGACCGGGGAGCTGTTTTTT
.,many,TRBJ1-6,TRBV12-3/TRBV12-4,CASSLVRGSPLHF,TGTGCCAGTTCCTTAGTCAGGGGATCACCCCTCCACTTT
.,.,TRBJ2-4,TRBV11-2,CASSTTTTGSRAKNIQYF,TGTGCCAGCAGCACTACCACAACAGGGAGCCGAGCCAAAAACATTCAGTACTTC
TRBD1,many,TRBJ1-6,TRBV6-1,CASSDKLGPTGTYNSPLHF,TGTGCCAGCAGCGACAAACTTGGGCCGACAGGGACCTATAATTCACCCCTCCACTTT
.,few,TRBJ2-5,TRBV18,CASSPRPGQETQYF,TGTGCCAGCTCACCAAGACCGGGGCAAGAGACCCAGTACTTC
TRBD2,few,TRBJ2-7,TRBV29-1,CSVLLAGVFYEQYF,TGCAGCGTCCTACTAGCGGGAGTCTTCTACGAGCAGTACTTC
.,many,TRBJ1-5,TRBV2,CASSNSQNQPQHF,TGTGCCAGCTCGAACAGCCAGAATCAGCCCCAGCATTTT
.,many,TRBJ2-5,TRBV19,CASRRGGLADGETQYF,TGTGCCAGTAGACGAGGGGGCCTAGCGGACGGAGAGACCCAGTACTTC
.,few,TRBJ1-2,TRBV5-8,CASSSQREFYGYTF,TGTGCCAGCAGCTCCCAAAGGGAATTCTATGGCTACACCTTC
.,few,TRBJ1-4,TRBV20-1,CSARYTLNEKLFF,TGCAGTGCTAGATATACGCTTAATGAAAAACTGTTTTTT
.,few,TRBJ2-5,TRBV7-9,CASSLVTAKTQYF,TGTGCCAGCAGCTTAGTTACCGCGAAGACCCAGTACTTC
.,.,TRBJ2-5,TRBV6-1,CASSDTAPKETQYF,TGTGCCAGCAGCGATACAGCCCCCAAGGAGACCCAGTACTTC
TRBD2,.,TRBJ2-1,TRBV24-1,CATSDTGTSGRNEQFF,TGTGCCACCAGTGATACCGGGACTAGCGGGAGAAATGAGCAGTTCTTC